This TCR beta chain was sequenced in a study of cytomegalovirus exposure and HLA in healthy donors. Study-wide findings and caveats: The authors confirmed in vitro that three CMV-associated chains were specific for CMV antigens. What was likely a sequencing artifact was a cluster of highly shared sequence variants.

Amplification used 60 Vbeta primers and 13 Jbeta primers. Source study methods: Per a later analysis, the number of unique TCR beta chains was roughly 80 million, of which about 11 million were shared. Profiled with immunoSEQ multiplex PCR; TCRdb holds only in-frame clones, not every one. The V and J calls and the clone size are those of that table, but D and trimming were determined from the DNA. The profile covers 90,000 to 150,000 clones, with approximately 15% appearing a single time and over 1.5% taken by the ten largest. CDR1 SGHKS and CDR2 YYEKEE come from the germline V gene (reference sequence). The CDR3 runs 16 residues. Germline trimming cut 2 bases from V and 2 bases from J; bases unmatched to any gene: 7. This clone appeared a few times. The antigen is not known. Donors were ostensibly healthy at sampling, although undocumented immune exposures were probable.

This chain links TRBV5-5 with TRBJ1-5; TRBD1 matches 7 bases. The TCR was taken from a woman between 18 and 30 years old in good health and CMV-seronegative. Sequencing was done on a sample of PBMCs. The CDR3 sequence: CASSLYRGPGNQPQHF. The DNA for the CDR3 is TGTGCCAGCAGCTTATATAGGGGGCCGGGCAATCAGCCCCAGCATTTT.